These 29 T cell receptor beta chains share one sample of origin, sequenced in a study of CXCR3-negative and CXCR3-positive naive CD8 T cells. Whole-study findings and limits: Comparison of naive cells showed more hydrophobic TRB CDR3s in CXCR3-positive than in CXCR3-negative naive cells.

It was by 5' RACE with UMI labels that the TRB cDNA libraries were prepared. With the 5' RACE reads reprocessed, TCRdb shows one record per CDR3 protein and no DNA. This table holds around 120,000 distinct CDR3 sequences. These receptors have no identified antigens. The sequenced sample was naive CXCR3+ CD8+ T cells from blood. Subset given: CD45RO-CCR7+CD27+CD95- naive CD8+ T cells expressing CXCR3 (TNR3+). These receptors were taken from a human donor in good health. Some clones in this sample may be carry-over from other donors' samples.

The V call is TRBV7-9, the J call TRBJ1-1. This CDR3 contains 15 residues. Germline-derived CDR1 and CDR2 are SEHNR and FQNEAQ (reference sequence). CDR3 loop: CASSLVGGANTEAFF.

The chain is built from TRBV6-2 or TRBV6-3 and TRBJ2-1. CDR1 and CDR2 from the germline V gene are MNHEY and SVGEGT. This CDR3 spans 14 amino acids. CDR3 amino acids: CASSYRGPYNEQFF.

This chain joins TRBV6-6 and TRBJ2-1; TCRdb's D call of TRBD1 is untestable without DNA. Germline V lookup: CDR1 MNHNY, CDR2 SVGAGI (reference sequence). The CDR3 covers 12 residues. CDR3 sequence: CASRGAGNEQFF.

The chain has TRBV6-2 or TRBV6-3 and TRBJ1-1. Germline CDR1 reads MNHEY; CDR2 reads SVGEGT. This CDR3 has 14 amino acids. The CDR3 here is CASTGLGVNTEAFF.

The chain uses TRBV6-6 and TRBJ1-1; TCRdb names TRBD1, which stays unverified in the absence of DNA. From germline, CDR1 is MNHNY and CDR2 SVGAGI (reference sequence). This CDR3 contains 14 residues. The CDR3 protein is CASSSGIWNTEAFF.

The genes are TRBV4-1 and TRBJ2-7; the TCRdb call, TRBD1, lacks DNA for checking. This CDR3 region has 17 residues. Germline loops: CDR1 MGHRA, CDR2 YSYEKL. CDR3 sequence reads: CASSQESVGTPTYEQYF.

The J gene is TRBJ2-1, the V gene TRBV28; TCRdb's D gene call, TRBD2, goes unchecked for lack of DNA. CDR1 and CDR2 from the germline V gene are MDHEN and SYDVKM. CDR3 length: 17 residues. The CDR3 reads CASSPWTRISSYNEQFF.

The chain links TRBV7-2 to TRBJ1-4; TCRdb lists TRBD1, though no DNA is available to test this call. The V gene's germline CDR1 is SGHTA and CDR2 FQGNSA. This CDR3 contains 15 residues. The CDR3 is CASSKRDRPNEKLFF.

V is TRBV21-1 and J is TRBJ2-1; with no DNA, the TCRdb D assignment of TRBD1 cannot be verified. TRBV21-1 is listed as a pseudogene. The CDR3 covers 19 residues. CDR3 amino acids: CASSKGRFAGDLIYNEQFF.

The genes are TRBV29-1 and TRBJ2-1; the D call of TRBD1 rests on TCRdb alone, since no DNA is present to check it. Germline values: CDR1 SQVTM, CDR2 ANQGSEA. The CDR3 has 11 amino acids. Here the CDR3 reads CSSGWGNEQFF.

The chain couples TRBV27 to TRBJ1-4; the TCRdb D gene call, TRBD1, has no DNA to confirm it. The CDR3 has 17 amino acids. Germline values: CDR1 MNHEY, CDR2 SMNVEV (reference sequence). This CDR3 reads CASSSLHLGTGEEKLFF. The complete variable domain, with remaining parts taken from reference TRBV27 and TRBJ1-4, reads EAQVTQNPRYLITVTGKKLTVTCSQNMNHEYMSWYRQDPGLGLRQIYYSMNVEVTDKGDVPEGYKVSRKEKRNFPLILESPSPNQTSLYFCASSSLHLGTGEEKLFFGSGTQLSVL.

The rearrangement uses TRBV7-9 and TRBJ2-4. The CDR3 runs 13 residues. The germline gives CDR1 SEHNR, CDR2 FQNEAQ (reference sequence). Here the CDR3 reads CASSYSDKNIQYF.

V and J are TRBV28 and TRBJ2-1; TCRdb gives TRBD1 as the D gene, but with no DNA this cannot be confirmed. The CDR3 has 12 residues. The V gene's germline CDR1 is MDHEN and CDR2 SYDVKM. CDR3 loop: CASGQTYNEQFF. Drawing the rest from reference TRBV28 and TRBJ2-1, the complete variable domain is DVKVTQSSRYLVKRTGEKVFLECVQDMDHENMFWYRQDPGLGLRLIYFSYDVKMKEKGDIPEGYSVSREKKERFSLILESASTNQTSMYLCASGQTYNEQFFGPGTRLTVL.

The genes are TRBV29-1 and TRBJ1-1. The germline V gene encodes CDR1 SQVTM and CDR2 ANQGSEA. This CDR3 has 11 residues. CDR3 loop: CSGTVNTEAFF. The full variable domain, completed using reference TRBV29-1 and TRBJ1-1, is SAVISQKPSRDICQRGTSLTIQCQVDSQVTMMFWYRQQPGQSLTLIATANQGSEATYESGFVIDKFPISRPNLTFSTLTVSNMSPEDSSIYLCSGTVNTEAFFGQGTRLTVV.

The rearrangement links TRBV11-2 to TRBJ2-1; the D gene TCRdb calls, TRBD2, cannot be checked with no DNA. The germline CDR1 and CDR2 sequences are SGHAT and FQNNGV. The CDR3 is 12 amino acids. This CDR3 reads CASSLGDSEQFF.

The chain recombines TRBV23-1 with TRBJ2-4. TRBV23-1 is identified as an open reading frame with a role that is uncertain. This CDR3 is 15 amino acids long. This CDR3 is CASSRADVAKNIQYF.

This chain links TRBV28 with TRBJ1-6; the D call from TCRdb, TRBD1, cannot be confirmed without DNA. The CDR3 length is 13 residues. Germline assignment: CDR1 MDHEN and CDR2 SYDVKM. This CDR3 is CASSLRAVSPLHF.

The chain links TRBV11-3 to TRBJ2-1; TCRdb's D gene call, TRBD1, goes unchecked for lack of DNA. Germline CDR1 reads SGHNT; CDR2 reads YENEEA. This CDR3 is 15 amino acids long. The CDR3 is CASSPRDIAYNEQFF.

This chain connects TRBV4-1 to TRBJ2-7; TCRdb returns TRBD1, unconfirmable since there is no DNA. Germline-derived CDR1 and CDR2 are MGHRA and YSYEKL. This CDR3 has 18 residues. Here the CDR3 reads CASSEAGTGGPYSYEQYF.

The chain joins TRBV28 to TRBJ1-1; TCRdb indicates TRBD1, and absent DNA this call remains unverified. The CDR3 is made up of 15 amino acids. The germline CDR1 and CDR2 sequences are MDHEN and SYDVKM. CDR3: CASSRTRGLLAEAFF.

The rearrangement links TRBV27 to TRBJ2-6; TCRdb outputs TRBD1, but without DNA this stays unchecked. CDR1 and CDR2 (germline): MNHEY, SMNVEV (reference sequence). The CDR3 totals 15 residues. The CDR3: CASSFRGSGANVLTF.

The chain links TRBV10-2 to TRBJ2-1; as DNA is missing, the TRBD2 call by TCRdb cannot be tested. The CDR3 has 16 amino acids. From germline, CDR1 is WSHSY and CDR2 SAAADI. The CDR3 here is CASRGLGGSRYNEQFF.

The rearrangement uses TRBV7-6 and TRBJ2-1; the D gene TCRdb calls, TRBD2, cannot be checked with no DNA. The CDR3 covers 15 residues. Germline CDR1 and CDR2: SGHVS and FNYEAQ. CDR3 sequence: CASSRDLSSYNEQFF.

The rearrangement uses TRBV29-1 and TRBJ2-5. Germline V gene lookup returns CDR1 SQVTM and CDR2 ANQGSEA. The CDR3 is 15 residues long. CDR3 region: CSVEDLQASGETQYF.

This chain links TRBV20-1 with TRBJ2-7. This CDR3 is 13 amino acids long. Looked up from germline, CDR1 is DFQATT and CDR2 is SNEGSKA (reference sequence). The CDR3 reads CSATQGNSYEQYF.

The chain uses TRBV6-1 and TRBJ1-5. The germline V gene has CDR1 MNHNS and CDR2 SASEGT. This CDR3 comprises 13 residues. CDR3: CASSPRTAQPQHF.

V is TRBV27 and J is TRBJ1-1; checking the TCRdb D call of TRBD1 is not possible without DNA. The CDR3 spans 18 residues. Germline assignment: CDR1 MNHEY and CDR2 SMNVEV (reference sequence). Here the CDR3 reads CASSLSGPGRGMNTEAFF.

The chain has TRBV6-2 or TRBV6-3 and TRBJ1-1; TCRdb reports TRBD1, a call that lacks DNA to check it against. The germline gives CDR1 MNHEY, CDR2 SVGEGT. This CDR3 has 15 residues. Here the CDR3 reads CASSGQGRMNTEAFF.

The chain couples TRBV28 to TRBJ2-7. Per germline, CDR1 MDHEN and CDR2 SYDVKM. The CDR3 runs 14 residues. This CDR3 reads CASSFLKSSYEQYF.